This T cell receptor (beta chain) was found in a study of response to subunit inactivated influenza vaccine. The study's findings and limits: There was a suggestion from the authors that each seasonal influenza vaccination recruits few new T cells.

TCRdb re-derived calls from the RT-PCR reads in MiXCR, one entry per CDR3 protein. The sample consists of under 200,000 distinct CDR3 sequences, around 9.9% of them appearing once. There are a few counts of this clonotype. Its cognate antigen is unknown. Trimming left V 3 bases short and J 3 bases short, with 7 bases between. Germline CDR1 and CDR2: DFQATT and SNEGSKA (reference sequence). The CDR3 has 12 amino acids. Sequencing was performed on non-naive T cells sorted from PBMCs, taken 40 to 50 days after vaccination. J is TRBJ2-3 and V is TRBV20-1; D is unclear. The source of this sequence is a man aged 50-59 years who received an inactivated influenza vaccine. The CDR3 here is CSARAWTDTQYF. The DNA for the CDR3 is TGCAGTGCTAGGGCCTGGACAGATACGCAGTATTTT.